The clone carrying this T cell receptor beta chain was recorded many times. Donors had localized lung adenocarcinoma, a non-small cell lung cancer. Germline V gives CDR1 LGHNA, CDR2 YSLEER. The CDR3 extends over 13 amino acids. V was trimmed by 0 bases and J by 11 bases, leaving 13 bases between them. From the PCR reads, TCRdb called clonotypes with MiXCR, one entry per CDR3 protein. The sample holds some 8,800 distinct CDR3 sequences, approximately 50% seen once. This entry is derived from a study of CD4 and CD8 cells across lung adenocarcinoma regions. This receptor was taken from a male donor with lung adenocarcinoma. The CD4 and CD8 labels of this study may be unreliable. The sample was CD4+ T cells from the margin of a lung tumor. This chain links TRBV4-3 with TRBJ2-5; D ambiguous. The CDR3 loop reads CASSQEIGREQYF. The DNA of the CDR3 is TGCGCCAGCAGCCAAGAAATTGGCAGAGAGCAGTACTTC.